These 14 T cell receptor beta chains were sequenced from one sample in a study of blood T cell repertoires in COVID-19. The method was immunoSEQ multiplex PCR; TCRdb's version includes in-frame clones alone and lacks a portion of them. The sample has a few hundred thousand clones; approximately 81% are singletons. Specimen: peripheral blood. The receptors were sampled from a young woman with acute or convalescent COVID-19.

The chain couples TRBV5-1 to TRBJ2-5; D is possibly TRBD2 (6 bases). Trimming removed 7 bases at V and 3 bases at J, with 16 bases between. CDR1 is SGHRS, CDR2 YFSETQ, per germline. The CDR3 consists of 14 residues. The CDR3 reads CASQARGEEETQYF. The CDR3 DNA reads TGCGCCAGCCAAGCTCGAGGGGAGGAAGAGACCCAGTACTTC.

V usage is TRBV18 and J usage is TRBJ2-5, with 10 bases matching TRBD1. This CDR3 is built from 17 residues. With 4 bases clipped from V and 5 bases from J, the junction kept 13 bases outside the gene matches. Germline CDR1 and CDR2: KGHSH and LQKENI. CDR3 amino acids: CASSQRTGGTVWETQYF. The CDR3 DNA reads TGTGCCAGCTCACAACGGACAGGGGGGACAGTTTGGGAGACCCAGTACTTC.

The V call is TRBV19, the J call TRBJ2-3; D is unclear. The V gene's germline CDR1 is LNHDA and CDR2 SQIVND (reference sequence). This CDR3 has 16 amino acids. V was shortened by 6 bases and J by 0 bases, with 16 bases between the two germline ends. CDR3 amino acids: CASSLRLSVSTDTQYF. The CDR3 DNA is TGTGCCAGTAGCCTTAGACTCTCTGTAAGCACAGATACGCAGTATTTT.

The rearrangement uses TRBV27 and TRBJ2-1; no clear D. Trimming removed 3 bases at V and 4 bases at J, with 4 bases between. From germline, CDR1 is MNHEY and CDR2 SMNVEV (reference sequence). This CDR3 has 12 amino acids. The CDR3 is CASSFGYNEQFF. As DNA, the CDR3 is TGTGCCAGCAGTTTCGGGTACAATGAGCAGTTCTTC.

The chain is built from TRBV4-3 and TRBJ2-1; 7 nucleotides agree with TRBD2. Looked up from germline, CDR1 is LGHNA and CDR2 is YSLEER. V shed 3 bases and J 5 bases; nucleotides not matched to a gene: 7. CDR3 length: 15 amino acids. The CDR3: CASSQRPGTNNEQFF. Written as DNA, the CDR3 is TGCGCCAGCAGCCAGAGGCCGGGGACTAACAATGAGCAGTTCTTC.

In DNA, the CDR3 is TGCGCCAGCAGCTTGAACCAGGGAACTGAAGCTTTCTTT. This codes for CASSLNQGTEAFF. The chain joins TRBV5-1 to TRBJ1-1, with D maybe TRBD1 (5 bases). The CDR3 runs 13 residues. Germline V gives CDR1 SGHRS, CDR2 YFSETQ. V shed 1 base and J shed 5 bases, with 9 bases lying between them.

For this clone: No DNA is shown, since the ends of the CDR3 on it are uncertain; the CDR3 is the one TCRdb lists. The V and J genes are TRBV27 and TRBJ1-3; TRBD1 was called by the table and not checked on the DNA. Germline V lookup: CDR1 MNHEY, CDR2 SMNVEV (reference sequence). The CDR3 totals 15 residues, both ends included. CDR3 in amino acids: CASSSSAGTGNTIYF.

This chain connects TRBV4-1 to TRBJ2-1; TRBD2 matches 14 bases. The CDR3 runs to 16 residues. CDR1 and CDR2 from the germline V gene are MGHRA and YSYEKL. The trim removed 5 bases at V and 7 bases at J, leaving 7 bases unmatched. The CDR3, as DNA: TGCGCCAGCAGCGACGGGACTAGCGGGAGTTCGAATGAGCAGTTCTTC. It translates to CASSDGTSGSSNEQFF.

This sequence joins TRBV9 and TRBJ2-6, with a possible D match to TRBD1 (7 bases). Trimming took off 1 base at V and 2 bases at J, with 13 bases between the two ends. CDR1 is SGDLS, CDR2 YYNGEE, per germline. The CDR3 length is 17 residues. CDR3 nucleotide sequence: TGTGCCAGCAGCGTATGGGCAGGGGGGACTGGGGCCAACGTCCTGACTTTC. Amino acids: CASSVWAGGTGANVLTF.

This rearrangement joins TRBV9 to TRBJ2-1; no clear D gene. The germline CDR1 and CDR2 sequences are SGDLS and YYNGEE. V lost 3 bases and J lost 4, with 8 bases in between. This CDR3 region has 13 residues. This chain's CDR3 is CASSEPLYNEQFF. CDR3 in DNA: TGTGCCAGCAGCGAGCCCCTGTACAATGAGCAGTTCTTC.

The chain has TRBV19 and TRBJ1-5; D is uncertain. The germline V gene has CDR1 LNHDA and CDR2 SQIVND (reference sequence). Trimming cost V 5 bases and J 10 bases, with 6 bases left between them. The CDR3 spans 10 residues. The CDR3 DNA reads TGTGCCAGTAGTCCCGTTCCCCAGCATTTT. Protein sequence: CASSPVPQHF.

V and J are TRBV5-6 and TRBJ1-1; D is possibly TRBD1 (5 bases). V lost 0 bases to trimming and J lost 4 bases, with 13 bases between them. Germline V gene lookup returns CDR1 SGHDT and CDR2 YYEEEE. The CDR3 is 15 amino acids. Written as DNA, the CDR3 is TGTGCCAGCAGCTTGGGGGGACTACATAGCACTGAAGCTTTCTTT. Translated, it gives CASSLGGLHSTEAFF.

This chain connects TRBV7-2 to TRBJ2-7; D remains ambiguous. The ends were cut back, 1 base at V and 3 bases at J, with 10 bases in the middle. Germline V CDR1 and CDR2: SGHTA, FQGNSA. The CDR3 length is 14 residues. CDR3 DNA sequence: TGTGCCAGCAGCTTAGATGGGCCTGTCTACGAGCAGTACTTC. Encoded protein: CASSLDGPVYEQYF.

V usage is TRBV7-6 and J usage is TRBJ1-4; maybe TRBD1 (6 bases). CDR3 length equals 15 residues. Germline CDR1 is SGHVS and CDR2 is FNYEAQ. V lost 4 bases and J 4 bases, leaving 13 bases between the germline ends. CDR3 in amino acids: CASSSPDSHNEKLFF. DNA for the CDR3: TGTGCCAGCAGCTCCCCGGACAGTCATAATGAAAAACTGTTTTTT.